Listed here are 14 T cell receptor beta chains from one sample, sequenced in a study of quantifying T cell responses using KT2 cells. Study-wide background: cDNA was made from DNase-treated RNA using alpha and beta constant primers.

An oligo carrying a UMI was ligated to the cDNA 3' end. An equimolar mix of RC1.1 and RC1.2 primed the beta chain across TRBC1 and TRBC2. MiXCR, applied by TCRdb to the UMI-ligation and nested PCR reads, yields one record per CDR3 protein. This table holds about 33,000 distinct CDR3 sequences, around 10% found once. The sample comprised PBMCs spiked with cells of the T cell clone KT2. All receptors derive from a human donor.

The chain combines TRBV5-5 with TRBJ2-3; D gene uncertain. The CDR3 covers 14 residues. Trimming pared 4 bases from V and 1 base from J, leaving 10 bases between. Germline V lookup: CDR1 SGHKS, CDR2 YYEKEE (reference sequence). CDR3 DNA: TGTGCCAGCAGCCCCTGGGGTGGCACAGATACGCAGTATTTT. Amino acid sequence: CASSPWGGTDTQYF.

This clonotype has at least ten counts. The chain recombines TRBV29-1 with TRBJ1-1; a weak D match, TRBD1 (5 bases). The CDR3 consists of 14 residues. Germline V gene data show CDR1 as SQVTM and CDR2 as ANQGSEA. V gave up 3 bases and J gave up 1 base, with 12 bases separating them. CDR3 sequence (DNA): TGCAGCGTTGATACGTTCGACAGGAACACTGAAGCTTTCTTT. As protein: CSVDTFDRNTEAFF.

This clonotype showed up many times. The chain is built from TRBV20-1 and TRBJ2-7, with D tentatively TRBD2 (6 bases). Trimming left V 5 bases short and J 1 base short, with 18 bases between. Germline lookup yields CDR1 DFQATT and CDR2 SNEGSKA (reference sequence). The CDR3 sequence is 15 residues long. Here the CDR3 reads CSAGVGSSESYEQYF. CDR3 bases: TGCAGTGCTGGGGTCGGCTCTAGCGAGTCCTACGAGCAGTACTTC.

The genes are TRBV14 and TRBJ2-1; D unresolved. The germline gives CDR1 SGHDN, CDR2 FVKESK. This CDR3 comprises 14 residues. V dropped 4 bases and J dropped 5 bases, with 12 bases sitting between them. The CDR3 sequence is CASSPPSLDNEQFF. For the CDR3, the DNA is TGTGCCAGCAGCCCACCAAGCCTGGACAATGAGCAGTTCTTC.

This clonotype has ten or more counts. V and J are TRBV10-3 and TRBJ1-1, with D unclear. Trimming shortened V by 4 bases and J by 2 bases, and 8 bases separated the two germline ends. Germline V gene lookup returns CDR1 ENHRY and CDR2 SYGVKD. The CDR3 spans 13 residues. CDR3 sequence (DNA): TGTGCCATCAGTGGGGTCAGTAACACTGAAGCTTTCTTT. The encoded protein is CAISGVSNTEAFF.

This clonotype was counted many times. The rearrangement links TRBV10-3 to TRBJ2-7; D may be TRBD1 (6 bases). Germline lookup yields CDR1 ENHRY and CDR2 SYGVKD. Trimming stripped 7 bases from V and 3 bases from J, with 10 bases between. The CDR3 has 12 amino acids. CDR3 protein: CAIKQGDYEQYF. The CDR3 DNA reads TGTGCCATCAAACAGGGAGACTACGAGCAGTACTTC.

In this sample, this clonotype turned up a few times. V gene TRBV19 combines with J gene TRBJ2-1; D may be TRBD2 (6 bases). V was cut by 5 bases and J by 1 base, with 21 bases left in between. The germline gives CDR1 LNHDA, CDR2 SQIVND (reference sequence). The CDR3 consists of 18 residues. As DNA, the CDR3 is TGTGCCAGTAGTGCCCGATCCGGGGGTGCGGGATCCTACAATGAGCAGTTCTTC. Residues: CASSARSGGAGSYNEQFF.

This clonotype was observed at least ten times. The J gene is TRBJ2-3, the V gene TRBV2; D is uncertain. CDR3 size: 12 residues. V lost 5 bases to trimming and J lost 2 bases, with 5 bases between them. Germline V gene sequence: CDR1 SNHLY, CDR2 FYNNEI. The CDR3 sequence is CASSKNTDTQYF. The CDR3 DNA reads TGTGCCAGCAGTAAGAACACAGATACGCAGTATTTT.

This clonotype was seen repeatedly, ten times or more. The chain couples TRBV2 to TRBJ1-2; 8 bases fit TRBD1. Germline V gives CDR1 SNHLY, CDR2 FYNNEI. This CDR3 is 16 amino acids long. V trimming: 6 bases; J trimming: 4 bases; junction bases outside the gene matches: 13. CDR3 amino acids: CASRGRGTGVLYGYTF. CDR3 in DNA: TGTGCCAGCAGAGGGCGAGGGACAGGTGTTCTCTATGGCTACACCTTC.

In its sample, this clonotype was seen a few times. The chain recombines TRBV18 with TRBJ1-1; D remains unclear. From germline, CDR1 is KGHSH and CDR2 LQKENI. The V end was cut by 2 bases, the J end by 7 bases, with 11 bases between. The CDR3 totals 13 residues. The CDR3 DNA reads TGTGCCAGCTCACCAGGACCCGGGATTGAAGCTTTCTTT. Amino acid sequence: CASSPGPGIEAFF.

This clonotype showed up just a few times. The CDR3 DNA reads as TGTGCCAGCAGCCAAGAATCGGGCAGGGTCTACGAGCAGTACTTC. Amino acid sequence: CASSQESGRVYEQYF. V is TRBV14 and J is TRBJ2-7; weak D call: TRBD1 (5 bases). The V gene's germline CDR1 is SGHDN and CDR2 FVKESK. The length of the CDR3 is 15 residues. V was trimmed by 0 bases and J by 3 bases, leaving 12 bases between them.

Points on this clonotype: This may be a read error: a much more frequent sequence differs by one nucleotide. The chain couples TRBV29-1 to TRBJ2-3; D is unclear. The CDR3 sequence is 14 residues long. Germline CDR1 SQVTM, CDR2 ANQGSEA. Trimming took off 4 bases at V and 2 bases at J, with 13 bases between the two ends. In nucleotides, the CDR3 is TGCAGCGTTGCCCCGGTGTCTGCCACAGATACGCAGTATTTT. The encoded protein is CSVAPVSATDTQYF.

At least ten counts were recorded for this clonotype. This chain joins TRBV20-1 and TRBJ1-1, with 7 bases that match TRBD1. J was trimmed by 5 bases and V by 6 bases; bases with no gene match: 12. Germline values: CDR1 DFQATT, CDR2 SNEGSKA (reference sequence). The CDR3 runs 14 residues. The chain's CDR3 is CSARNPDRETEAFF. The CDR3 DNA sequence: TGCAGTGCCAGAAATCCAGACAGGGAGACTGAAGCTTTCTTT.

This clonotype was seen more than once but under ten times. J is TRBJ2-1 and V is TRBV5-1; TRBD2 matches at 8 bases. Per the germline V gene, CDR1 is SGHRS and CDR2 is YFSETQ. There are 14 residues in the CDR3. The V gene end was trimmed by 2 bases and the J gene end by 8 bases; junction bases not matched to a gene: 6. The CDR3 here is CASSLSSGSHEQFF. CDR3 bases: TGCGCCAGCAGCTTATCGAGCGGGAGTCATGAGCAGTTCTTC.